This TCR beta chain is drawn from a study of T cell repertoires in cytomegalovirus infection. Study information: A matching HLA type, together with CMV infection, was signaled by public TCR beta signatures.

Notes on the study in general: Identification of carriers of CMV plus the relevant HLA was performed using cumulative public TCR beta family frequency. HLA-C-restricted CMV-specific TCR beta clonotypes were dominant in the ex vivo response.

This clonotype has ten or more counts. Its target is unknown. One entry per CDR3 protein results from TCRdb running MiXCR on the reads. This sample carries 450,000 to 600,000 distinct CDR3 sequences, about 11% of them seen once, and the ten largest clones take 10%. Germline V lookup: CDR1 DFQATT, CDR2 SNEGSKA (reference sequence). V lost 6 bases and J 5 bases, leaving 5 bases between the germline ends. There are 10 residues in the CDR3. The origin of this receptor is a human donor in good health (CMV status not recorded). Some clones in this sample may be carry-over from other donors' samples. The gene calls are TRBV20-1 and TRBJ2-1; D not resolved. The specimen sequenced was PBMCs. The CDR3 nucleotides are TGCAGTGCCTCTAACAATGAGCAGTTCTTC. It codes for CSASNNEQFF.